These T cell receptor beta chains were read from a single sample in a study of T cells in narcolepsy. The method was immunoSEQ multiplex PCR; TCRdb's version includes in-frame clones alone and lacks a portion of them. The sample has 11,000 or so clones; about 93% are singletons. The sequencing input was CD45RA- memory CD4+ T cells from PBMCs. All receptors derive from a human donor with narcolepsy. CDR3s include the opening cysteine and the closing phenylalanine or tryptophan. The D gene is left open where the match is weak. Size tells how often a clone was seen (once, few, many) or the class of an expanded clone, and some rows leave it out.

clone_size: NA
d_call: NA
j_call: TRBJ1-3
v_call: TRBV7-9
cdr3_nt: TGTGCCAGCAGCTTCGGAGAAATCTCTGGAAACACCATATATTTT
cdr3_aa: CASSFGEISGNTIYF

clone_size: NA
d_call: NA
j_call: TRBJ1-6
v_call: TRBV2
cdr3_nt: TGTGCCAGCAGGGCTACCTGGAGGGAAAATTCACCCCTCCACTTT
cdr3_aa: CASRATWRENSPLHF

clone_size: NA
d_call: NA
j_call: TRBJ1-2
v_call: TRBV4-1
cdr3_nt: TGCGCCAGCAGCCAAGAAGTGGGGTACTATGGCTACACCTTC
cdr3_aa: CASSQEVGYYGYTF

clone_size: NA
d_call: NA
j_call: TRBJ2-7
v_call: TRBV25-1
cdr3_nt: TGTGCCAGCAGTGGAACAGGGATAAGGGAGCAGTACTTC
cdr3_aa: CASSGTGIREQYF

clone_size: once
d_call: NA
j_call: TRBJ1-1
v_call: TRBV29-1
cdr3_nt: TGCAGCGTTGCCAGGACAGAGGCCACTGAAGCTTTCTTT
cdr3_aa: CSVARTEATEAFF

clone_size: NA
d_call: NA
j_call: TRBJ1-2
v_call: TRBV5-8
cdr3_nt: TGTGCCAGTAGCCCCTTAGTCGCGGGGACGACTAGCTATGGCTACACCTTC
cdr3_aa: CASSPLVAGTTSYGYTF

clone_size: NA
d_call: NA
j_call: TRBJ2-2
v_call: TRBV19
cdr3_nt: TGTGCCAGTAGTATGAGGGGGTCCGGGGAGCTGTTTTTT
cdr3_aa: CASSMRGSGELFF

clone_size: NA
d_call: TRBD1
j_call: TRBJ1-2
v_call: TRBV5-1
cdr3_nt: TGCGCCAGCAGCCTGGGGGGACAGGGGGCATTGTATGGCTACACCTTC
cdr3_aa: CASSLGGQGALYGYTF

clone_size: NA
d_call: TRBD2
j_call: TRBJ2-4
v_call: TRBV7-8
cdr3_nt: TGTGCCAGCAGCTTAGCGTGGACCGGGACTAGCGGGGGAGCCAAAAACATTCAGTACTTC
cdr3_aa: CASSLAWTGTSGGAKNIQYF

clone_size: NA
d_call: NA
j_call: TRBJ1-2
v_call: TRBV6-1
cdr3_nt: TGTGCCAGCAGTGGGGGTACTAACTATGGCTACACCTTC
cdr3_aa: CASSGGTNYGYTF

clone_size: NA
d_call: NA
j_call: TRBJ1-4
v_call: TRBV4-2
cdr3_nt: TGTGCCAGCAGCCAAGATTGGGGTACGCGAGCAGTAAGCGAAAAACTGTTTTTT
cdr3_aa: CASSQDWGTRAVSEKLFF

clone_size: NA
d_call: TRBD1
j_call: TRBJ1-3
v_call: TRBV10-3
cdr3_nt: TGTGCCATCGGCCAGGACAGGGGAAACACCATATATTTT
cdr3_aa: CAIGQDRGNTIYF